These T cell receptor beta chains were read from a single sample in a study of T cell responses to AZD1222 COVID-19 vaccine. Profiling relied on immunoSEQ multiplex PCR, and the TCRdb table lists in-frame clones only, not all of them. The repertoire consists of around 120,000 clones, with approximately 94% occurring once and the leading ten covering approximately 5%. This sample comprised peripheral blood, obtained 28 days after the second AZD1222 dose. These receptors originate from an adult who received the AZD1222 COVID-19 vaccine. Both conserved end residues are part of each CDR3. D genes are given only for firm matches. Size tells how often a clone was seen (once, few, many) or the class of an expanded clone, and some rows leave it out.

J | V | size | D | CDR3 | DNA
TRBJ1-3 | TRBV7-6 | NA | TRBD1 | CASSRDRGPGRNTIYF | TGTGCCAGCAGCCGGGACAGGGGCCCAGGGCGAAACACCATATATTTT
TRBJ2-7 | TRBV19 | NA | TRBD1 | CASRAPGTAPYEQYF | TGTGCCAGTAGGGCTCCGGGGACAGCCCCCTACGAGCAGTACTTC
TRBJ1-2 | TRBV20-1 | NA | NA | CSALHYGYTF | TGCAGTGCCCTCCACTATGGCTACACCTTC
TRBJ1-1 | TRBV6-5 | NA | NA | CASSRVWNTEAFF | TGTGCCAGCAGCAGGGTATGGAACACTGAAGCTTTCTTT
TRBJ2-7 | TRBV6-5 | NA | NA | CASSYSPREGSYEQYF | TGTGCCAGCAGTTACTCTCCCAGGGAAGGGTCCTACGAGCAGTACTTC
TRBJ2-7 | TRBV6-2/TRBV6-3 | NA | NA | CASSYRSSYEQYF | TGTGCCAGCAGTTATCGGTCATCCTACGAGCAGTACTTC
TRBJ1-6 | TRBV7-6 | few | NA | CASSSNQDRRNSPLHF | TGTGCCAGCAGCTCCAACCAGGACAGACGTAATTCACCCCTCCACTTT
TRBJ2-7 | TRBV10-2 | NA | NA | CASWEGGYEQYF | TGCGCCAGCTGGGAGGGGGGCTACGAGCAGTACTTC
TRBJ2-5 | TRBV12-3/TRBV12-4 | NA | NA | CASSPQSQETQYF | TGTGCCAGCAGCCCCCAGTCCCAAGAGACCCAGTACTTC
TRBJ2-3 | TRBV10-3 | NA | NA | CAISDRQNTDTQYF | TGTGCCATCAGTGACAGGCAAAACACAGATACGCAGTATTTT
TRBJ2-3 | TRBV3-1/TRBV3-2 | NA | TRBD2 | CASSQEGGLAGRDTDTQYF | TGTGCCAGCAGCCAAGAGGGTGGACTAGCGGGCCGAGACACAGATACGCAGTATTTT
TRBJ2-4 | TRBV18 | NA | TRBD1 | CASSQGTGLNIQYF | TGTGCCAGCTCACAGGGGACAGGGTTGAACATTCAGTACTTC
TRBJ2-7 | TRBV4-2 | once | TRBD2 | CASSQAASGPSYEQYF | TGTGCCAGCAGCCAAGCGGCTAGCGGTCCCTCCTACGAGCAGTACTTC
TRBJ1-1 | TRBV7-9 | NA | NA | CASSLGPGARNTEAFF | TGTGCCAGCAGCTTAGGGCCAGGGGCCCGGAACACTGAAGCTTTCTTT
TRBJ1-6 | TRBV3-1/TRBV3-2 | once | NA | CASSILPRTPNSPLHF | TGTGCCAGCAGCATCCTTCCCCGGACACCGAATTCACCCCTCCACTTT
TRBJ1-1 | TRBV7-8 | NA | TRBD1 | CASSLVPGTGGEKNTEAFF | TGTGCCAGCAGCTTAGTCCCTGGGACAGGGGGCGAAAAGAACACTGAAGCTTTCTTT
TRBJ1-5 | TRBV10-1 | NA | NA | CATKGSNQPQHF | TGCGCCACCAAGGGTAGCAATCAGCCCCAGCATTTT
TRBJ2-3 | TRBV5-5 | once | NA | CASSSDPTDTQYF | TGTGCCAGCAGCTCCGACCCCACAGATACGCAGTATTTT
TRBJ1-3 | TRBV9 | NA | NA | CASSSPFAPLSGNTIYF | TGTGCCAGCAGCTCCCCGTTCGCCCCTCTCTCTGGAAACACCATATATTTT
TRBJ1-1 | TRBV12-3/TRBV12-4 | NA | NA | CASGRQTGEAFF | TGTGCCAGCGGGCGGCAAACAGGGGAAGCTTTCTTT
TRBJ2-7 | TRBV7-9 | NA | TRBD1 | CASSLTGERSVEQYF | TGTGCCAGCAGCCTGACAGGGGAGAGATCGGTAGAGCAGTACTTC
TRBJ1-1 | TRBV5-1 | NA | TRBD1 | CASSLGVTGAEAFF | TGCGCCAGCAGCTTGGGAGTGACAGGGGCTGAAGCTTTCTTT
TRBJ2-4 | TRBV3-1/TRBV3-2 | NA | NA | CASSQDLGNIQYF | TGTGCCAGCAGCCAAGATCTGGGAAACATTCAGTACTTC
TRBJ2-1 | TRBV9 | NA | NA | CASSVALEEWGEQFF | TGTGCCAGCAGCGTAGCACTAGAAGAATGGGGTGAGCAGTTCTTC
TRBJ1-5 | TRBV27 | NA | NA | CASSGSGGRNQPQHF | TGTGCCAGCAGTGGCAGCGGGGGCCGCAATCAGCCCCAGCATTTT
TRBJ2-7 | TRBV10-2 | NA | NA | CASRPLGQNYEQYF | TGCGCCAGCAGGCCACTAGGCCAGAATTACGAGCAGTACTTC
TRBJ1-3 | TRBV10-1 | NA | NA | CASSNSGNTIYF | TGCGCCAGCAGCAACTCAGGAAACACCATATATTTT
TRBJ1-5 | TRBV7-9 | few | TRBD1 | CASSFYRGTQPQHF | TGTGCCAGCAGCTTCTACAGGGGGACTCAGCCCCAGCATTTT
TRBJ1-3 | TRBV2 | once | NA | CASSEQGNTIYF | TGTGCCAGCAGCGAACAAGGAAACACCATATATTTT
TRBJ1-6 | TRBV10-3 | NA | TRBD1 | CAISESRDSTPLHF | TGTGCCATCAGTGAGTCACGGGACAGCACACCCCTCCACTTT
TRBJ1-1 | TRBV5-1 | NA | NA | CASSLVGRTEAFF | TGCGCCAGCAGCTTGGTGGGAAGAACTGAAGCTTTCTTT
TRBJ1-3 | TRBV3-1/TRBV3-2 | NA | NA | CASSRAQGNTIYF | TGTGCCAGCAGCCGCGCTCAGGGAAACACCATATATTTT
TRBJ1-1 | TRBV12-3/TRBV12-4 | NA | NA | CASSLRGATEAFF | TGTGCCAGCAGTTTAAGGGGTGCCACTGAAGCTTTCTTT
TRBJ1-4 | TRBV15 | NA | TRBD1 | CATSRDLGSGQAGDEKLFF | TGTGCCACCAGCAGAGATTTGGGTTCGGGACAGGCTGGGGATGAAAAACTGTTTTTT
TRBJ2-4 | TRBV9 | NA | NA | CASSDPRLAKNIQYF | TGTGCCAGCAGCGACCCTAGATTAGCCAAAAACATTCAGTACTTC
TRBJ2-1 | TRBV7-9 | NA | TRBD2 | CASSLGLAGYNEQFF | TGTGCCAGCAGCTTAGGACTAGCGGGCTACAATGAGCAGTTCTTC
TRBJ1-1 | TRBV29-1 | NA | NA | CSVDGAFF | TGCAGCGTTGACGGAGCTTTCTTT
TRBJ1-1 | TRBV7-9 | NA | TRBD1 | CASSSGQGKGAFF | TGTGCCAGCAGCTCAGGACAGGGAAAAGGAGCTTTCTTT
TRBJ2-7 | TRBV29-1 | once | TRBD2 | CSVVSGGGYEQYF | TGCAGCGTTGTTAGCGGGGGTGGATACGAGCAGTACTTC
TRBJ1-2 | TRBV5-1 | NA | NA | CASSLAGTVAAGYTF | TGCGCCAGCAGCTTGGCCGGGACGGTGGCCGCTGGCTACACCTTC
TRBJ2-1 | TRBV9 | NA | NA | CASSVRGDEQFF | TGTGCCAGCAGCGTCAGGGGCGATGAGCAGTTCTTC
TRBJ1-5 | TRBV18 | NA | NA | CASSQGGNQPQHF | TGTGCCAGCTCTCAAGGTGGCAATCAGCCCCAGCATTTT
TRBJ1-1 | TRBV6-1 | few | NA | CASSELRETEAFF | TGTGCCAGCAGTGAACTTAGGGAAACTGAAGCTTTCTTT
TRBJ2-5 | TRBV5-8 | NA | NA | CASSPLLGQTETQYF | TGTGCCAGCAGCCCCCTTCTGGGGCAGACAGAGACCCAGTACTTC
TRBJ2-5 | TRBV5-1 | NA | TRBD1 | CASSPGQFQETQYF | TGCGCCAGCAGCCCGGGACAGTTCCAAGAGACCCAGTACTTC
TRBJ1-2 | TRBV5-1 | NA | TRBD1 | CASSLGSGQIYGYTF | TGCGCCAGCAGCTTGGGTTCGGGACAGATCTATGGCTACACCTTC
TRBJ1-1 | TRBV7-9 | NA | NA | CASSFVGPNTEAFF | TGTGCCAGCAGCTTTGTAGGGCCGAACACTGAAGCTTTCTTT
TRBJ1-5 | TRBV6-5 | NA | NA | CASSTSWARDQPQHF | TGTGCCAGCAGTACCAGCTGGGCCCGAGACCAGCCCCAGCATTTT
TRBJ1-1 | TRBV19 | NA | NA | CASSMIERNTEAFF | TGTGCCAGTAGTATGATCGAACGGAACACTGAAGCTTTCTTT
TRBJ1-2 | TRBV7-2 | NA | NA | CASSLAPGAVYGYTF | TGTGCCAGCAGCTTAGCCCCCGGAGCTGTCTATGGCTACACCTTC
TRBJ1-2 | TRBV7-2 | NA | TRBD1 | CASSLGTGGRYGYTF | TGTGCCAGCAGCTTAGGGACAGGAGGCCGGTATGGCTACACCTTC
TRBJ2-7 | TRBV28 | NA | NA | CASSPNDAMRYEQYF | TGTGCCAGCAGTCCAAACGACGCCATGCGGTACGAGCAGTACTTC
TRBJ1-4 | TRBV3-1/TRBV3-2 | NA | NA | CASSQSPVANEKLFF | TGTGCCAGCAGCCAGTCTCCGGTAGCTAATGAAAAACTGTTTTTT
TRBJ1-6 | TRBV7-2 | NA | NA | CASSLVSSYNSPLHF | TGTGCCAGCAGCTTGGTCAGCTCCTATAATTCACCCCTCCACTTT
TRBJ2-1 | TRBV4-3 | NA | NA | CASSQDLGRWDNEQFF | TGCGCCAGCAGCCAAGACTTAGGACGGTGGGACAATGAGCAGTTCTTC